Following are 5 T cell receptor beta chains from one sample sequenced in a study of shared clonotypes between healthy human individuals. The protocol was immunoSEQ multiplex PCR, while the TCRdb copy is restricted to in-frame clones and leaves out a portion. Among about 600,000 clones, around 97% were seen once, and the ten largest hold around 0.058%. The sequencing input was naive CD4+ T cells sorted from blood. Subset reported: CD45RA+ positively selected. All receptors derive from a woman in her 30s in good health.

The rearrangement joins TRBV29-1 to TRBJ1-1; D is unclear. The CDR3 has 13 amino acids. The germline V gene encodes CDR1 SQVTM and CDR2 ANQGSEA. V was shortened by 7 bases and J by 2 bases, with 14 bases between the two germline ends. CDR3 sequence (DNA): TGCAGCGCCCTGAACCCAGCAAACACTGAAGCTTTCTTT. Translation: CSALNPANTEAFF.

The chain uses TRBV9 and TRBJ2-3; 8 positions agree with TRBD2. Looked up from germline, CDR1 is SGDLS and CDR2 is YYNGEE. The V segment lost 0 bases and the J segment 6 bases; nucleotides outside the gene matches: 3. CDR3 size: 14 residues. The CDR3 sequence is CASSVGPSGDTQYF. The CDR3, as DNA: TGTGCCAGCAGCGTAGGGCCTAGCGGGGATACGCAGTATTTT.

The chain recombines TRBV30 with TRBJ2-1; no reliable D call. CDR1 GTSNPN and CDR2 SVGIG come from the germline V gene (reference sequence). The V end lost 3 bases, the J end lost 2 bases, and 8 bases lay between the germline ends. This CDR3 has 13 amino acids. Written as DNA, the CDR3 is TGTGCCTGGAGCCCTTACCCCTACAATGAGCAGTTCTTC. Its protein is CAWSPYPYNEQFF.

This chain links TRBV30 with TRBJ1-2; 10 nucleotides match TRBD1. Germline CDR1 is GTSNPN and CDR2 is SVGIG (reference sequence). V lost 3 bases to trimming and J lost 8 bases; unmatched junction nucleotides: 15. CDR3 size: 16 residues. The CDR3: CAWRGGSTGGRGGYTF. The CDR3, as DNA: TGTGCCTGGAGGGGAGGGTCGACAGGGGGCCGGGGAGGCTACACCTTC.

This clone has a single count. This chain links TRBV19 with TRBJ2-1, with 7 bases lining up with TRBD1. The CDR3 covers 14 residues. V lost 8 bases to trimming and J lost 5 bases; unmatched junction nucleotides: 9. Germline V gives CDR1 LNHDA, CDR2 SQIVND (reference sequence). CDR3 DNA: TGTGCCAGTGGGGGACAGCCGCTCCACAATGAGCAGTTCTTC. It codes for CASGGQPLHNEQFF.